These T cell receptor beta chains were read from a single sample in a study of T cell responses to AZD1222 COVID-19 vaccine. The protocol was immunoSEQ multiplex PCR, while the TCRdb copy is restricted to in-frame clones and leaves out a portion. This repertoire shows 150,000 to 200,000 clones, over 80% found once; its top ten account for 10%. The starting material was peripheral blood, obtained on day 0 of AZD1222 vaccination. Receptors originate from an adult in good health. The CDR3 runs from the conserved cysteine through the conserved F or W.

j_gene,v_gene,CDR3aa
TRBJ1-5,TRBV27,CASSSAGNQPQHF
TRBJ1-5,TRBV9,CASSVSTGDQPQHF
TRBJ1-1,TRBV5-4,CASSLWRSGRTEAFF
TRBJ1-3,TRBV2,CASSEQQGLGNTIYF
TRBJ1-6,TRBV9,CASSVEGMNSPLHF
TRBJ2-1,TRBV2,CASSGGTDSYNEQFF
TRBJ2-1,TRBV2,CASSVGGTSGGPTYNEQFF
TRBJ1-5,TRBV24-1,CATSPTGVGQPQHF
TRBJ2-1,TRBV12-3/TRBV12-4,CASRSTWPNEQFF
TRBJ1-1,TRBV6-2/TRBV6-3,CASSLGGNTEAFF
TRBJ2-2,TRBV12-3/TRBV12-4,CASSRIADQLFF
TRBJ1-1,TRBV7-9,CASSLSTGGTTEAFF
TRBJ1-1,TRBV2,CASRETTLNTEAFF
TRBJ2-3,TRBV7-9,CASSRGQGERTDTQYF
TRBJ2-1,TRBV4-1,CASSQAWTSGSSNEQFF
TRBJ1-2,TRBV19,CASSIEGGRSYYGYTF
TRBJ1-2,TRBV4-1,CASSQRPTNYGYTF
TRBJ1-6,TRBV25-1,CASSEFGWSSYNSPLHF
TRBJ2-2,TRBV19,CASSIRPNTGELFF
TRBJ1-2,TRBV25-1,CASRRPDYGYTF
TRBJ1-5,TRBV2,CASSEASGLNQPQHF
TRBJ1-4,TRBV9,CASSGGSRIEKLFF
TRBJ2-3,TRBV9,CASSVGPSGDTQYF
TRBJ1-4,TRBV7-9,CASSPDWATNEKLFF
TRBJ2-7,TRBV18,CASSPRMSGPLPSYEQYF
TRBJ1-1,TRBV9,CASSVGGEQGTEAFF
TRBJ1-3,TRBV27,CASSLVWGSPGNTIYF
TRBJ2-1,TRBV7-9,CASSSPGQGTHEQFF
TRBJ2-1,TRBV14,CASSQIANEQFF
TRBJ2-3,TRBV6-5,CASRWDSSSTDTQYF
TRBJ1-3,TRBV19,CASSMGSSGNTIYF
TRBJ2-5,TRBV19,CASRNPYSGGRETQYF
TRBJ1-1,TRBV25-1,CASSEMATEAFF
TRBJ2-1,TRBV7-8,CASSLPSLSGSYNEQFF
TRBJ2-5,TRBV11-3,CASSATAEETQYF
TRBJ1-5,TRBV24-1,CATSGGNQPQHF